This TCR beta chain was identified in a study of blood T cell repertoires in COVID-19. Turning to the study itself: Whether acute or convalescent, the COVID-19 samples came from the United States, Italy and Spain. PBMCs, B-cell-depleted T cells, or T cells provided the cDNA or gDNA that made up the material.

As originally analysed: Reference gene primer amplification in the assay estimated nucleated cell counts. Sequenced by immunoSEQ multiplex PCR; TCRdb stores in-frame clones only, minus some. The V and J calls and clone size come from that table; D and trimming were worked out from the DNA. This sample has some 48,000 clones; more than 70% occur once, and the top ten carry approximately 6%. This clone was recorded only once. The sequencing sample was made of peripheral blood. The origin of this receptor is a woman aged 60-75 years with acute or convalescent COVID-19.

The CDR3 reads CASSRTGRGTEAFF. The CDR3 region has the DNA TGTGCCAGTAGTCGGACAGGGAGGGGCACTGAAGCTTTCTTT. The chain combines TRBV19 with TRBJ1-1, with TRBD1 identical over 8 bases. There are 14 residues in the CDR3. Germline lookup yields CDR1 LNHDA and CDR2 SQIVND (reference sequence). V lost 5 bases, J lost 4 bases, and 6 bases stayed unmatched.